This T cell receptor (beta chain) was observed in a study of T cell responses to AZD1222 COVID-19 vaccine. General study points: The repertoires were collected only after the peak T cell response. Along spike, vaccine-associated CD4 TCRs were found throughout, with dominance at 160-218 and 743-854. Spike-specific TCR breadth and depth went up after people got two AZD1222 doses. A mostly white British donor set with more females was recruited, and clonal diversity was possibly underestimated.

To note about this clone: The target antigen is unknown.

This CDR3 has 14 amino acids. Losses at the gene ends were 5 bases for V and 3 bases for J; bases not matched to a gene: 5. Germline CDR1 reads LNHDA; CDR2 reads SQIVND (reference sequence). The repertoire was sequenced with immunoSEQ multiplex PCR; TCRdb's copy has only in-frame clones and lacks some. There are 140,000 to 150,000 clones in the sample; around 90% occur only once, and about 4% lies in the top ten. The receptor was isolated from an adult who received the AZD1222 COVID-19 vaccine. The sample was peripheral blood, taken 28 days after the second AZD1222 dose. The V and J genes are TRBV19 and TRBJ2-7; 9 bases align to TRBD2. In DNA form, the CDR3 reads TGTGCCAGTAGTTGGAGCGGGGGGATCTACGAGCAGTACTTC. Translated, it gives CASSWSGGIYEQYF.